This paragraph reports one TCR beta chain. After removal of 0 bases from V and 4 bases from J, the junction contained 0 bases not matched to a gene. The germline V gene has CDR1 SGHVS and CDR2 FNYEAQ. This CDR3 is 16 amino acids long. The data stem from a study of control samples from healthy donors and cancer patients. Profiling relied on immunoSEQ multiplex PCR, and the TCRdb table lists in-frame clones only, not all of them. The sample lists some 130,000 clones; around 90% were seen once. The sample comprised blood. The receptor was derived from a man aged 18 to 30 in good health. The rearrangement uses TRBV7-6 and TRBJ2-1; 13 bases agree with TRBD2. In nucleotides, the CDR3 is TGTGCCAGCAGCTTAGCACTAGCGGGAGGGTACAATGAGCAGTTCTTC. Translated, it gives CASSLALAGGYNEQFF.